These 23 T cell receptor beta chains were sequenced from one sample in a study of shared clonotypes between healthy human individuals. Clones were read by immunoSEQ multiplex PCR, and TCRdb kept only the in-frame ones, dropping some. Of 2.3 million or so clones in the sample, over 85% were seen once. Sequenced material: naive CD4+ T cells from PBMCs. Subset meaning: CD45RA+ positively selected. These receptors were obtained from a man younger than 30 in good health. Some clones in this sample may be carry-over from other donors' samples.

The V call is TRBV10-3, the J call TRBJ2-7; D assignment may be TRBD1 or TRBD2 (5 bases each). V lost 6 bases, J lost 6 bases, and 18 bases lay in between. CDR1 ENHRY and CDR2 SYGVKD come from the germline V gene. CDR3 length: 14 amino acids. DNA of the CDR3: TGTGCCATCAGCCCTCGGACACGGGGCGGCGAGCAGTACTTC. Residues: CAISPRTRGGEQYF.

The chain employs TRBV10-2 and TRBJ2-7, with D maybe TRBD1 (6 bases). Trimming took 5 bases from V and 5 from J, leaving 16 bases between them. CDR1 and CDR2 from the germline V gene are WSHSY and SAAADI. This CDR3 spans 14 amino acids. CDR3 region: CASSRPQGGDEQYF. The CDR3 DNA reads as TGCGCCAGCAGTAGACCACAGGGTGGCGACGAGCAGTACTTC.

In this sample, this clone turned up once. CDR3 sequence reads: CASSQGTSEDTQYF. The CDR3 coding sequence is TGTGCCAGTAGCCAGGGGACTAGCGAGGATACGCAGTATTTT. J is TRBJ2-3 and V is TRBV19, with TRBD2 matching 10 bases. The CDR3 sequence is 14 residues long. Trimming removed 6 bases from V and 6 bases from J; junction bases left unmatched: 6. Germline CDR1 is LNHDA and CDR2 is SQIVND (reference sequence). The variable domain in full, with the rest retrieved from reference TRBV19 and TRBJ2-3, is DGGITQSPKYLFRKEGQNVTLSCEQNLNHDAMYWYRQDPGQGLRLIYYSQIVNDFQKGDIAEGYSVSREKKESFPLTVTSAQKNPTAFYLCASSQGTSEDTQYFGPGTRLTVL.

J is TRBJ1-2 and V is TRBV5-1, with D unresolved. CDR1 and CDR2 from the germline V gene are SGHRS and YFSETQ. The CDR3 runs to 14 residues. Deletions cut 0 bases from V and 1 base from J, with 7 bases between. The CDR3, as DNA: TGCGCCAGCAGCTTGGAGAGCGTTAACTATGGCTACACCTTC. This sequence encodes CASSLESVNYGYTF.

Remarks on this clone: A much more abundant neighbour one base away suggests this may be a read error. Other nucleotide sequences in the sample specify the same CDR3. The J gene is TRBJ1-1, the V gene TRBV9; no reliable D call. Germline lookup yields CDR1 SGDLS and CDR2 YYNGEE. V lost 0 bases and J 0 bases, leaving 3 bases between the germline ends. This CDR3 spans 13 amino acids. In DNA, the CDR3 is TGTGCCAGCAGCGTAGTAGTGAACACTGAAGCTTTCTTT. Encoded protein: CASSVVVNTEAFF. Looking up the rest from reference TRBV9 and TRBJ1-1 gives the full variable domain: DSGVTQTPKHLITATGQRVTLRCSPRSGDLSVYWYQQSLDQGLQFLIQYYNGEERAKGNILERFSAQQFPDLHSELNLSSLELGDSALYFCASSVVVNTEAFFGQGTRLTVV.

The V call is TRBV19, the J call TRBJ1-2; a possible D gene is TRBD1 (5 bases). Germline-derived CDR1 and CDR2 are LNHDA and SQIVND (reference sequence). This CDR3 contains 13 residues. V lost 5 bases and J lost 0, with 7 bases in between. The CDR3 nucleotides are TGTGCCAGTAGTCCGGGACCTAACTATGGCTACACCTTC. It is translated as CASSPGPNYGYTF.

The chain uses TRBV5-1 and TRBJ2-3, with a weak D call TRBD1 (6 bases). CDR1 SGHRS and CDR2 YFSETQ come from the germline V gene. The CDR3 consists of 13 residues. Trimming took off 1 base at V and 4 bases at J, with 7 bases between the two ends. CDR3 bases: TGCGCCAGCAGCTTGTACAGGGCAGATACGCAGTATTTT. Its translation: CASSLYRADTQYF.

This clone was recorded once. V and J are TRBV7-2 and TRBJ2-7; 16 positions agree with TRBD2. This CDR3 comprises 18 residues. Per the germline V gene, CDR1 is SGHTA and CDR2 is FQGNSA. V was pared by 4 bases and J by 1 base, with 7 bases of the junction left unmatched. The CDR3 coding sequence is TGTGCCAGCAGCTCAATGGGACTAGCGGGAGGGAGATCCTACGAGCAGTACTTC. This sequence encodes CASSSMGLAGGRSYEQYF.

This clone was detected a few times. The V gene is TRBV5-1, the J gene TRBJ1-1; D call uncertain. In germline, CDR1 is SGHRS, CDR2 YFSETQ. V was clipped by 4 bases and J by 0 bases, with 16 bases between them. The CDR3 runs 16 residues. CDR3 protein: CASSPLTPTMNTEAFF. The CDR3, as DNA: TGCGCCAGCAGCCCGTTGACACCAACGATGAACACTGAAGCTTTCTTT.

The chain employs TRBV11-2 and TRBJ1-1; the match to TRBD1 covers 7 bases. The CDR3 consists of 14 residues. After removal of 4 bases from V and 0 bases from J, the junction contained 2 bases not matched to a gene. The germline CDR1 and CDR2 sequences are SGHAT and FQNNGV. The CDR3 nucleotides are TGTGCCAGCAGCTCGGACAGGTTGAACACTGAAGCTTTCTTT. Translating gives CASSSDRLNTEAFF. The full variable domain, in which reference TRBV11-2 and TRBJ1-1 provide the parts outside the CDR3, is EAGVAQSPRYKIIEKRQSVAFWCNPISGHATLYWYQQILGQGPKLLIQFQNNGVVDDSQLPKDRFSAERLKGVDSTLKIQPAKLEDSAVYLCASSSDRLNTEAFFGQGTRLTVV.

The chain couples TRBV2 to TRBJ2-2; 7 bases map to TRBD1. Trimming removed 6 bases from V and 5 bases from J; junction bases left unmatched: 6. The CDR3 consists of 14 residues. Looked up from germline, CDR1 is SNHLY and CDR2 is FYNNEI. CDR3 sequence (DNA): TGTGCCAGCAGAGGGGACAGTACTACCGGGGAGCTGTTTTTT. Residues: CASRGDSTTGELFF.

The chain employs TRBV10-1 and TRBJ2-1; D possibly corresponds to TRBD2 (6 bases). The CDR3 has 11 amino acids. V was clipped by 4 bases and J by 12 bases, with 10 bases between them. Germline V gene data show CDR1 as WNHNN and CDR2 as SYGVQD (reference sequence). The CDR3 sequence: CASSGGGTQFF. The CDR3 nucleotides read TGCGCCAGCAGTGGTGGAGGGACGCAGTTCTTC.

V is TRBV5-1 and J is TRBJ1-5, with D perhaps TRBD1 (5 bases). Germline CDR1 is SGHRS and CDR2 is YFSETQ. V lost 0 bases, J lost 4 bases, and 11 bases lay in between. The CDR3 is made up of 15 amino acids. DNA for the CDR3: TGCGCCAGCAGCTTGGGTAACAGGAGTAATCAGCCCCAGCATTTT. Amino acids: CASSLGNRSNQPQHF.

V is TRBV28 and J is TRBJ2-3; 11 bases fit TRBD2. With 3 bases clipped from V and 11 bases from J, the junction kept 13 bases outside the gene matches. Germline V gene data show CDR1 as MDHEN and CDR2 as SYDVKM. This CDR3 is 16 amino acids long. The CDR3 coding sequence is TGTGCCAGCAGTTTTAGGGTAGCGGGAGGGTTAAGGAGGCAGTATTTT. This gives the protein CASSFRVAGGLRRQYF.

This chain links TRBV5-1 with TRBJ2-3; possible D gene TRBD2, 6 bases. Deletions cut 0 bases from V and 5 bases from J, with 13 bases between. Germline CDR1 reads SGHRS; CDR2 reads YFSETQ. The CDR3 loop spans 15 amino acids. This chain's CDR3 is CASSLGLVGVDTQYF. For the CDR3, the DNA is TGCGCCAGCAGCTTGGGACTAGTAGGAGTAGATACGCAGTATTTT.

This sequence joins TRBV10-3 and TRBJ2-3; 7 bases align to TRBD1. Trimming removed 2 bases from V and 0 bases from J; junction bases left unmatched: 11. This CDR3 has 18 amino acids. Germline V gene data show CDR1 as ENHRY and CDR2 as SYGVKD. The chain's CDR3 is CAISEAGTDGSSTDTQYF. The CDR3 region has the DNA TGTGCCATCAGTGAGGCCGGGACAGATGGGTCTAGCACAGATACGCAGTATTTT.

DNA for the CDR3: TGTGCAAGTCCCCCTAAGGGTTACGGCGGGAAATTCGAGTACAATGAGCAGTTCTTC. Translated, it gives CASPPKGYGGKFEYNEQFF. V and J are TRBV12-2 and TRBJ2-1; TRBD2, the table's D call, was not compared with the DNA. TRBV12-2 is an annotated pseudogene. CDR3 length: 19 amino acids.

This chain uses TRBV2 with TRBJ2-5; maybe TRBD1 (6 bases). Germline V CDR1 and CDR2: SNHLY, FYNNEI. This CDR3 has 12 residues. V was shortened by 7 bases and J by 4 bases, with 10 bases between the two germline ends. CDR3 protein: CASTGQSETQYF. DNA of the CDR3: TGTGCCAGCACTGGACAGTCAGAGACCCAGTACTTC.

This clone was seen only once. V is TRBV28 and J is TRBJ2-1; D not resolved. The CDR3 spans 13 residues. The germline V and J ends were trimmed by 4 bases and 10 bases, with 14 bases remaining between them. Germline CDR1 and CDR2: MDHEN and SYDVKM. The DNA of the CDR3 is TGTGCCAGCAGTTCTGTACCCGCCAAGGAGCAGTTCTTC. It is translated as CASSSVPAKEQFF.

As for this clone: Other DNA sequences in the same sample also yield this CDR3. The rearrangement links TRBV28 to TRBJ1-2, with unresolved D. The length of the CDR3 is 10 residues. In germline, CDR1 is MDHEN, CDR2 SYDVKM. The V gene lost 4 bases and the J gene lost 8 bases, with 5 bases spanning the gap. The chain's CDR3 is CASSSGGYTF. CDR3 bases: TGTGCCAGCAGTTCGGGGGGCTACACCTTC.

The genes are TRBV28 and TRBJ2-2; D gene ambiguous. Germline CDR1 and CDR2: MDHEN and SYDVKM. Trimming cost V 10 bases and J 4 bases, with 16 bases left between them. The CDR3 consists of 14 residues. The CDR3: CAITGRRSTGELFF. The CDR3 bases are TGTGCCATCACGGGCCGGAGAAGCACCGGGGAGCTGTTTTTT.

The count of this clone is one. J is TRBJ2-3 and V is TRBV10-1, with 7 nucleotides matching TRBD2. Trimming at V came to 8 bases and at J to 1 base, leaving 6 bases not matched to a gene. CDR1 and CDR2 (germline): WNHNN, SYGVQD (reference sequence). The CDR3 length is 14 residues. The CDR3 sequence is CASGEREGTDTQYF. CDR3 nucleotide sequence: TGCGCCAGCGGGGAGCGGGAAGGCACAGATACGCAGTATTTT.

The chain has TRBV7-9 and TRBJ2-1, with D tentatively TRBD2 (5 bases). The CDR3 contains 16 residues. CDR1 SEHNR and CDR2 FQNEAQ come from the germline V gene (reference sequence). V lost 4 bases, J lost 0 bases, and 13 bases lay in between. The CDR3 coding sequence is TGTGCCAGCAGCTCTATCGTAGGGAGCTCCTACAATGAGCAGTTCTTC. Translating gives CASSSIVGSSYNEQFF.